Below are 28 T cell receptor beta chains sequenced from a single sample in a study of cytomegalovirus exposure and HLA in healthy donors. The PCR made use of 60 Vbeta and 13 Jbeta primers. TCRdb's copy holds only in-frame clones and misses some; the assay was immunoSEQ multiplex PCR. Seen here are about 200,000 clones, approximately 82% observed once, and the top ten hold about 1.7%. Material for sequencing was PBMCs. Source of these receptors: a woman younger than 30 in good health and CMV-seronegative.

V and J are TRBV6-5 and TRBJ2-5, with TRBD1 as a possible D gene (5 bases). TRBJ2-7 matches the DNA end more closely, so the J call is doubtful. Germline V gives CDR1 MNHEY, CDR2 SVGAGI. This CDR3 comprises 14 residues. The CDR3 DNA reads TGTGCCACCTCTCGAGGACACGCCAAGGACGAGCAGTACTTC. Encoded protein: CATSRGHAKDEQYF.

The J gene is TRBJ1-1, the V gene TRBV11-2; no clear D. V was clipped by 2 bases and J by 5 bases, with 21 bases between them. The CDR3 totals 17 residues. CDR1 and CDR2 from the germline V gene are SGHAT and FQNNGV. The CDR3 protein is CASSLRSEAMSGTEAFF. Written as DNA, the CDR3 is TGTGCCAGCAGCTTAAGATCAGAGGCTATGTCGGGGACTGAAGCTTTCTTT.

This clone appeared a single time. V is TRBV9 and J is TRBJ2-7, with 7 bases identical to TRBD1. Trimming took 0 bases from V and 6 from J; bases not matched to a gene: 9. Germline-derived CDR1 and CDR2 are SGDLS and YYNGEE. This CDR3 is built from 15 residues. CDR3 DNA: TGTGCCAGCAGCGTAGTAGTCAGGGGGTCTTGCGAGCAGTACGTC. This codes for CASSVVVRGSCEQYV.

This clone has only one observation. The rearrangement joins TRBV19 to TRBJ1-1; possibly TRBD1 for D (6 bases). V dropped 6 bases and J dropped 3 bases, with 17 bases sitting between them. The CDR3 length is 15 residues. The V gene's germline CDR1 is LNHDA and CDR2 SQIVND (reference sequence). The CDR3 region has the DNA TGTGCCAGTAGCCCAGACAGGTCGAAGGACACTGAAGCTTTCTTT. It specifies CASSPDRSKDTEAFF. The full variable domain, completed using reference TRBV19 and TRBJ1-1, is DGGITQSPKYLFRKEGQNVTLSCEQNLNHDAMYWYRQDPGQGLRLIYYSQIVNDFQKGDIAEGYSVSREKKESFPLTVTSAQKNPTAFYLCASSPDRSKDTEAFFGQGTRLTVV.

The chain recombines TRBV4-1 with TRBJ1-4; possibly TRBD1 for D (6 bases). CDR3 length: 16 residues. From germline, CDR1 is MGHRA and CDR2 YSYEKL. The ends were cut back, 0 bases at V and 6 bases at J, with 14 bases in the middle. DNA for the CDR3: TGCGCCAGCAGCCAAGATCTGCAGGACAGAGATGAAAAACTGTTTTTT. Translation gives CASSQDLQDRDEKLFF.

The chain carries TRBV5-6 and TRBJ2-4; TRBD2 might be the D (5 bases). Germline V gene lookup returns CDR1 SGHDT and CDR2 YYEEEE. This CDR3 contains 15 residues. V was pared by 0 bases and J by 8 bases, with 15 bases between. CDR3 coding DNA: TGTGCCAGCAGCTTGGCCTCGTTCGCCGGGGACATTCAGTACTTC. This sequence encodes CASSLASFAGDIQYF.

With regard to this clone: This same CDR3 is encoded by further DNA sequences in the sample. The chain carries TRBV6-5 and TRBJ1-2, with 8 bases lining up with TRBD1. Germline CDR1 reads MNHEY; CDR2 reads SVGAGI. The CDR3 loop spans 16 amino acids. V trimming: 2 bases; J trimming: 8 bases; junction bases outside the gene matches: 13. CDR3 sequence (DNA): TGTGCCAGCAGTTACGAGGACAGGGTGGGGTCCTTCGGCTACACCTTC. This translates into CASSYEDRVGSFGYTF.

The rearrangement links TRBV30 to TRBJ2-5, with D possibly matching TRBD2 (6 bases). The CDR3 loop spans 12 amino acids. CDR1 and CDR2 from the germline V gene are GTSNPN and SVGIG (reference sequence). V was shortened by 0 bases and J by 4 bases, with 6 bases between the two germline ends. The CDR3 is CAWSVGRETQYF. Written as DNA, the CDR3 is TGTGCCTGGAGTGTCGGGAGAGAGACCCAGTACTTC.

This clone has only a few counts. V and J are TRBV10-1 and TRBJ1-3, with a weak D call TRBD1 (6 bases). The CDR3 consists of 14 residues. Per germline, CDR1 WNHNN and CDR2 SYGVQD (reference sequence). V was shortened by 6 bases and J by 4 bases, with 13 bases between the two germline ends. CDR3 residues: CASSRDIAGNTIYF. CDR3 nucleotides: TGCGCCAGCAGCCGGGACATCGCAGGAAACACCATATATTTT.

The V and J genes are TRBV9 and TRBJ2-5; the match to TRBD2 covers 8 bases. CDR3 length equals 14 residues. Germline-derived CDR1 and CDR2 are SGDLS and YYNGEE. Trimming removed 0 bases from V and 4 bases from J; junction bases left unmatched: 2. The DNA of the CDR3 is TGTGCCAGCAGCGTAGCGGGAGGGGGAGAGACCCAGTACTTC. Its translation: CASSVAGGGETQYF.

Here the CDR3 reads CASSVQGAVNTEAFF. The CDR3 DNA sequence: TGTGCCAGCAGCGTACAGGGGGCGGTGAACACTGAAGCTTTCTTT. The rearrangement links TRBV9 to TRBJ1-1; 8 bases match TRBD1. Trimming removed 1 base from V and 0 bases from J; junction bases left unmatched: 2. The CDR3 covers 15 residues. CDR1 is SGDLS and CDR2 is YYNGEE in the germline V gene.

This chain joins TRBV7-9 and TRBJ2-5; maybe TRBD1 (6 bases). Trimming cost V 5 bases and J 5 bases, with 15 bases left between them. CDR3 length: 14 amino acids. The germline CDR1 and CDR2 sequences are SEHNR and FQNEAQ (reference sequence). CDR3 in amino acids: CASSIQGRQETQYF. CDR3 nucleotide sequence: TGTGCCAGCAGCATACAGGGTCGTCAGGAGACCCAGTACTTC.

The V call is TRBV11-2, the J call TRBJ2-3; 7 bases are a match to TRBD1. The CDR3 totals 16 residues. The junction had 6 bases not matched to a gene; V was cut back by 3 bases and J by 0 bases. Per germline, CDR1 SGHAT and CDR2 FQNNGV. CDR3 DNA sequence: TGTGCCAGCAGCTTGAAGGCCAGGGGGAGCACAGATACGCAGTATTTT. Its translation is CASSLKARGSTDTQYF. Based on the CDR3 plus reference TRBV11-2 and TRBJ2-3, the full variable domain is EAGVAQSPRYKIIEKRQSVAFWCNPISGHATLYWYQQILGQGPKLLIQFQNNGVVDDSQLPKDRFSAERLKGVDSTLKIQPAKLEDSAVYLCASSLKARGSTDTQYFGPGTRLTVL.

This rearrangement joins TRBV6-4 to TRBJ2-3, with D possibly matching TRBD1 (5 bases). Trimming cost V 2 bases and J 3 bases, with 9 bases left between them. The CDR3 has 14 amino acids. Germline CDR1 is MRHNA and CDR2 is SNTAGT. CDR3 protein: CASSDGQGTDTQYF. CDR3 in DNA: TGTGCCAGCAGTGACGGTCAGGGTACAGATACGCAGTATTTT.

V is TRBV11-2 and J is TRBJ1-2, with TRBD1 matching over 8 bases. Germline V gene lookup returns CDR1 SGHAT and CDR2 FQNNGV. The CDR3 runs 15 residues. V lost 4 bases, J lost 8 bases, and 12 bases stayed unmatched. Written as DNA, the CDR3 is TGTGCCAGCAGCTCTGGACAGGGAAAAAGGGACGGCTACACCTTC. This sequence encodes CASSSGQGKRDGYTF. Looking up the rest from reference TRBV11-2 and TRBJ1-2 gives the full variable domain: EAGVAQSPRYKIIEKRQSVAFWCNPISGHATLYWYQQILGQGPKLLIQFQNNGVVDDSQLPKDRFSAERLKGVDSTLKIQPAKLEDSAVYLCASSSGQGKRDGYTFGSGTRLTVV.

The chain couples TRBV6-6 to TRBJ2-1; 10 positions agree with TRBD2. Germline V gene sequence: CDR1 MNHNY, CDR2 SVGAGI (reference sequence). J gave up 6 bases and V 10 bases, and 3 bases lay outside the gene matches. This CDR3 has 12 residues. Here the CDR3 reads CATSSGSNEQFF. Here the CDR3 DNA reads TGTGCCACCTCTAGCGGGAGCAATGAGCAGTTCTTC.

The chain carries TRBV29-1 and TRBJ1-2; 11 positions agree with TRBD1. CDR3 length: 13 amino acids. The germline V gene has CDR1 SQVTM and CDR2 ANQGSEA. V lost 7 bases and J lost 7; bases outside the gene matches: 8. The CDR3 is CSAKLGTGGGYTF. As DNA, the CDR3 is TGCAGCGCCAAACTCGGGACAGGGGGTGGCTACACCTTC.

The rearrangement links TRBV29-1 to TRBJ2-3; D is unclear. Germline CDR1 reads SQVTM; CDR2 reads ANQGSEA. The ends were cut back, 3 bases at V and 2 bases at J, with 9 bases in the middle. The CDR3 consists of 13 residues. The CDR3, as DNA: TGCAGCGTTGACGCCAGTATCACAGATACGCAGTATTTT. This translates into CSVDASITDTQYF.

The CDR3 DNA reads TGTGCCAGCAGCTTACGCCAGGGGAGTGAGCAGTTCTTC. Its protein product is CASSLRQGSEQFF. The V and J genes are TRBV7-2 and TRBJ2-1; a weak D match, TRBD1 (6 bases). Per germline, CDR1 SGHTA and CDR2 FQGNSA. V was cut by 2 bases and J by 9 bases, with 11 bases left in between. This CDR3 spans 13 amino acids. Full variable domain (rest looked up from reference TRBV7-2 and TRBJ2-1): GAGVSQSPSNKVTEKGKDVELRCDPISGHTALYWYRQSLGQGLEFLIYFQGNSAPDKSGLPSDRFSAERTGGSVSTLTIQRTQQEDSAVYLCASSLRQGSEQFFGPGTRLTVL.

V and J are TRBV18 and TRBJ2-3; 9 nucleotides align to TRBD2. Losses at the gene ends were 0 bases for V and 7 bases for J; bases not matched to a gene: 5. This CDR3 region has 15 residues. Germline CDR1 and CDR2: KGHSH and LQKENI. The CDR3 is CASSPPGGRANTQYF. The CDR3 bases are TGTGCCAGCTCACCACCAGGCGGGAGGGCAAATACGCAGTATTTT.

This clone appeared a single time. This chain joins TRBV5-1 and TRBJ1-1, with 9 bases identical to TRBD1. The CDR3 spans 14 residues. The V and J ends lost 5 bases and 9 bases, in that order; junction bases with no gene match: 11. Germline V gene data show CDR1 as SGHRS and CDR2 as YFSETQ. The CDR3 nucleotides are TGCGCCAGCAGTACAGCGACAGGGGGTTTACAAGCTTTCTTT. Residues: CASSTATGGLQAFF.

The chain couples TRBV27 to TRBJ2-1, with 10 bases fitting TRBD2. V lost 8 bases and J lost 8; bases outside the gene matches: 9. CDR1 is MNHEY and CDR2 is SMNVEV in the germline V gene (reference sequence). The CDR3 has 14 residues. This CDR3 is CASCLAGDHDEQFF. The CDR3 DNA reads as TGTGCCAGCTGTCTAGCGGGAGATCACGATGAGCAGTTCTTC.

CDR3 region: CSVVGRALGNEQFF. The CDR3 DNA is TGCAGCGTTGTAGGCAGGGCTTTAGGAAATGAGCAGTTCTTC. V gene TRBV29-1 combines with J gene TRBJ2-1; TRBD1 might be the D (5 bases). Trimming removed 4 bases from V and 7 bases from J, with 17 bases in between. Germline V gene lookup returns CDR1 SQVTM and CDR2 ANQGSEA. This CDR3 region has 14 residues.

J is TRBJ1-2 and V is TRBV19; 10 bases agree with TRBD1. After removal of 5 bases from V and 7 bases from J, the junction contained 7 bases not matched to a gene. CDR3 length: 14 amino acids. Germline V lookup: CDR1 LNHDA, CDR2 SQIVND (reference sequence). The CDR3, as DNA: TGTGCCAGTAGTGCCCCGGACAGGGGGTGTGGCTACACCTTC. Its translation is CASSAPDRGCGYTF.

This clone was seen a few times. The chain joins TRBV2 to TRBJ1-1; D is ambiguous. Germline CDR1 is SNHLY and CDR2 is FYNNEI. The CDR3 sequence is 15 residues long. The DNA for the CDR3 is TGTGCAGGATCGGGTGGCAGTGCCAAGAACACTGAAGCTTTCTTT. Encoded protein: CAGSGGSAKNTEAFF.

The chain joins TRBV28 to TRBJ2-2; D ambiguous. Germline V lookup: CDR1 MDHEN, CDR2 SYDVKM. Trimming cost V 2 bases and J 0 bases, with 7 bases left between them. The CDR3 spans 15 residues. The CDR3 loop is CASSLETTNTGELFF. The CDR3 coding sequence is TGTGCCAGCAGTTTAGAGACAACGAACACCGGGGAGCTGTTTTTT.

Points on this clone: The junction shows a germline mismatch at one end, possibly a read error. The V call is TRBV27, the J call TRBJ2-1, with 11 positions matching TRBD2. The CDR3 is 15 residues long. Germline-derived CDR1 and CDR2 are MNHEY and SMNVEV (reference sequence). CDR3 in DNA: TGTGCCAGCAGTGTCCTAGCGGGAGGCTACAATGAGCGGTTCTTC. It codes for CASSVLAGGYNERFF.

This chain links TRBV11-2 with TRBJ2-3, with TRBD2 matching 11 bases. The CDR3 extends over 20 amino acids. The germline gives CDR1 SGHAT, CDR2 FQNNGV. V shed 0 bases, J shed 1 base, and the junction held 12 bases outside the gene matches. This CDR3 reads CASSLEVPTSGSGRTDTQYF. CDR3 DNA: TGTGCCAGCAGCTTAGAGGTCCCTACTAGCGGGAGCGGGCGCACAGATACGCAGTATTTT.